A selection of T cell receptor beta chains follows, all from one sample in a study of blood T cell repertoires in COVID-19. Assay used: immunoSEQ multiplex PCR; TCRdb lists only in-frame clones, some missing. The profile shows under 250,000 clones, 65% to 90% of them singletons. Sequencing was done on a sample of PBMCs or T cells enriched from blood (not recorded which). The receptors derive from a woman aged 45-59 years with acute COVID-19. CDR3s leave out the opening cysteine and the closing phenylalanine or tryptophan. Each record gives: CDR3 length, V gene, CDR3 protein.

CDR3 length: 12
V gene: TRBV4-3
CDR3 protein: ASSQAGGRFEQF

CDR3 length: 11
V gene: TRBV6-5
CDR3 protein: ASSKWVLREQY

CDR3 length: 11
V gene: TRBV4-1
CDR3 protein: ASSWALNEKLF

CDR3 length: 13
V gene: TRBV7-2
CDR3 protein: ASSLGSYSPYGYT

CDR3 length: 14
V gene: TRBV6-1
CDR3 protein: ASSATTGNLNYEQY

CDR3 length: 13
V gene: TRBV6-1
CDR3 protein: ASSETGTGSYEQY

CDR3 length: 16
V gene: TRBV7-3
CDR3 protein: ASSLTFGTLSSTDTQY

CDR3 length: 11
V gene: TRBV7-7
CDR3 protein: ASSLNRERGQF

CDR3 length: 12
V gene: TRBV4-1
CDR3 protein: ASSQAHSPGELF

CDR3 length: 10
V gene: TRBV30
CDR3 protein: AWSVWSGTIY

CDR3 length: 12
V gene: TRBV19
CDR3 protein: ASSITGGDQPQH

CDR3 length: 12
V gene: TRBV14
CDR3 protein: ASSRAIAGIEAF

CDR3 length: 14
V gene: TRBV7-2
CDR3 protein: ASSLASGGDYYEQY